This passage covers 4 T cell receptor beta chains from one sample sequenced in a study of T cell responses to AZD1222 COVID-19 vaccine. Sequencing used immunoSEQ multiplex PCR; TCRdb keeps in-frame clones, though not all of them. The sample carries about 210,000 clones, 85% to 95% recorded once. Specimen: peripheral blood, collected on day 0 of AZD1222 vaccination. The receptors stem from an adult in good health.

The V and J genes are TRBV12-3 or TRBV12-4 and TRBJ2-5, with D possibly being TRBD1 (7 bases). There are 13 residues in the CDR3. Deletions cut 8 bases from V and 7 bases from J, with 17 bases between. The CDR3 region is CASLGTQGGTQYF. The CDR3 nucleotides read TGTGCCAGCTTAGGGACCCAGGGGGGGACCCAGTACTTC.

The chain couples TRBV7-3 to TRBJ2-3, with no clear D. The CDR3 is 13 amino acids. V gave up 1 base and J gave up 4 bases, with 6 bases separating them. Germline-derived CDR1 and CDR2 are SGHTA and FQGTGA. The CDR3 loop reads CASSLNSADTQYF. For the CDR3, the DNA is TGTGCCAGCAGCTTAAACAGTGCAGATACGCAGTATTTT.

For the CDR3, the DNA is TGTGCCAGCAGTCCCAGGGCGGAAGAGCAGTACTTC. Protein: CASSPRAEEQYF. The chain carries TRBV12-3 or TRBV12-4 and TRBJ2-7, with D possibly matching TRBD1 (5 bases). The V end lost 5 bases, the J end lost 7 bases, and 12 bases lay between the germline ends. The CDR3 is made up of 12 amino acids.

This clone came up once. The CDR3 DNA reads as TGTGCCAGCAGTTACAACCCCAGAACTCCTAATCAGCCCCAGCATTTT. Translated, it gives CASSYNPRTPNQPQHF. The V and J genes are TRBV6-2 or TRBV6-3 and TRBJ1-5; D is unresolved. Looked up from germline, CDR1 is MNHEY and CDR2 is SVGEGT. CDR3 size: 16 residues. V was pared by 2 bases and J by 4 bases, with 15 bases between.